What follows is one T cell receptor beta chain and its context. The CDR3 spans 15 residues. The germline gives CDR1 MGHRA, CDR2 YSYEKL. V shed 6 bases and J shed 4 bases, with 13 bases lying between them. This record comes from a study of blood T cell repertoires in COVID-19. Measured with immunoSEQ multiplex PCR; TCRdb has only the in-frame clones, and not every one. The repertoire consists of some 250,000 clones, with roughly 90% occurring once and the leading ten covering approximately 12%. Specimen: peripheral blood. V and J are TRBV4-1 and TRBJ2-6; D may be TRBD2 (5 bases). The sequence was obtained from a woman aged 25-40 years with COVID-19, enrolled during active disease. The chain's CDR3 is CASREDVAGANVLTF. The CDR3, as DNA: TGCGCCAGCAGGGAAGATGTAGCGGGGGCCAACGTCCTGACTTTC.